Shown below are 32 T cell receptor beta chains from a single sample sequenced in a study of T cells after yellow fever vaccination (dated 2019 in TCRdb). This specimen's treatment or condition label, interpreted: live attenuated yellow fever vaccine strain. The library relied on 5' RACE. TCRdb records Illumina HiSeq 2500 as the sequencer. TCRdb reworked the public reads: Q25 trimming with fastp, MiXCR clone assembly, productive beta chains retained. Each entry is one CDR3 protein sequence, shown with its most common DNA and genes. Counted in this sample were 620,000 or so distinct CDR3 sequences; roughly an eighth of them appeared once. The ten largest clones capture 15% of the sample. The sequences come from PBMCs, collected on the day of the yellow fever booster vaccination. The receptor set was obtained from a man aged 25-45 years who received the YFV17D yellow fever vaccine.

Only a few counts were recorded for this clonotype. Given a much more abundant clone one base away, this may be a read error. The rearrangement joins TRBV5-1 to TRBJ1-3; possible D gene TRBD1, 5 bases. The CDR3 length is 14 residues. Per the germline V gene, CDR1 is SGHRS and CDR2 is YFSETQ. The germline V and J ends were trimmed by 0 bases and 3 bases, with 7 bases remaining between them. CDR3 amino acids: CASSLEGIGNTIYF. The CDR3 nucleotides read TGCGCCAGCAGCTTGGAGGGGATTGGAAACACCATATATTTT.

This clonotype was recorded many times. This CDR3 reads CSGVDTGELFF. The CDR3 nucleotides are TGCAGCGGCGTGGACACCGGGGAGCTGTTTTTT. The chain employs TRBV29-1 and TRBJ2-2; the D is unclear. CDR1 and CDR2 from the germline V gene are SQVTM and ANQGSEA. This CDR3 contains 11 residues. Trimming took off 7 bases at V and 3 bases at J, with 6 bases between the two ends.

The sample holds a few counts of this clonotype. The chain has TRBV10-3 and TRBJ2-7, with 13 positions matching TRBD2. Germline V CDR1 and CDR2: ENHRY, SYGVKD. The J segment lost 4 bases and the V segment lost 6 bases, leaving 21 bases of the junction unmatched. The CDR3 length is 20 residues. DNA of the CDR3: TGTGCCATCAGCGAATCAACCGGGACTAGCGGGATTCCGGGTATATACGAGCAGTACTTC. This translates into CAISESTGTSGIPGIYEQYF.

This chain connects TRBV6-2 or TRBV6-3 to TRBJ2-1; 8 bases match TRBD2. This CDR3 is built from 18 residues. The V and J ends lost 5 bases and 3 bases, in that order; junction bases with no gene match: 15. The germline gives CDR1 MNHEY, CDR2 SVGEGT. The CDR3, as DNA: TGTGCCAGCAGTCATCCGGGACTAGTACTAAACAACTACAATGAGCAGTTCTTC. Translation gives CASSHPGLVLNNYNEQFF.

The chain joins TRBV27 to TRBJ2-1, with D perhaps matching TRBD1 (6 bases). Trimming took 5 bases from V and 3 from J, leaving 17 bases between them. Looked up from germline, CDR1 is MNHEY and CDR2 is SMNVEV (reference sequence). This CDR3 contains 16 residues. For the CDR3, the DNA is TGTGCCAGCAGTCAGGCCCCACAGGGAATCTACAATGAGCAGTTCTTC. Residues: CASSQAPQGIYNEQFF.

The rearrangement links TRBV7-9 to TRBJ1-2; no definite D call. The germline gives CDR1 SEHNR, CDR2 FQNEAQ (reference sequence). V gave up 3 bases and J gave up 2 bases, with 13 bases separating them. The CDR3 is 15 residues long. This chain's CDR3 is CASSFQLTGNYGYTF. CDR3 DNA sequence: TGTGCCAGCAGCTTTCAGCTTACCGGGAACTATGGCTACACCTTC.

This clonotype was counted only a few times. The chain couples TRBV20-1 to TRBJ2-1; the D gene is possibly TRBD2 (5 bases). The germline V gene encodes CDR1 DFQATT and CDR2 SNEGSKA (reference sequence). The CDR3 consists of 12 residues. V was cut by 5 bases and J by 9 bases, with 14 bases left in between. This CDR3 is CSARLAGLEQFF. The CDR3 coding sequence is TGCAGTGCTCGGCTAGCAGGTCTTGAGCAGTTCTTC.

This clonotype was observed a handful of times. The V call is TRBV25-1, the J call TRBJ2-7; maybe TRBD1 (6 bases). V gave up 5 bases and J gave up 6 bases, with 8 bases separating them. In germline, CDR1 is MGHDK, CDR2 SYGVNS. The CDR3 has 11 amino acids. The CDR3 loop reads CASSWGPEQYF. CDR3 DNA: TGTGCCAGCAGTTGGGGGCCCGAGCAGTACTTC.

The CDR3, as DNA: TGTGCCAGCAGTTATTCCGGGAGCACCTACAATGAGCAGTTCTTC. Its protein product is CASSYSGSTYNEQFF. V gene TRBV7-9 combines with J gene TRBJ2-1; perhaps TRBD2 as D (6 bases). From germline, CDR1 is SEHNR and CDR2 FQNEAQ (reference sequence). The CDR3 is 15 amino acids. V dropped 6 bases and J dropped 2 bases, with 14 bases sitting between them.

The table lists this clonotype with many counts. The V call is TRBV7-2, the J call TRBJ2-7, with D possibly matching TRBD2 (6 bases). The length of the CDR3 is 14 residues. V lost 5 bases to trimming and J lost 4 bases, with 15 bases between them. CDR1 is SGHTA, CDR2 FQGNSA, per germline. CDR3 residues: CASSERVLIYEQYF. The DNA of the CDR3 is TGTGCCAGCAGCGAGCGGGTCCTTATTTACGAGCAGTACTTC. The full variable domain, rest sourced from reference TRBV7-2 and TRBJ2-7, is GAGVSQSPSNKVTEKGKDVELRCDPISGHTALYWYRQSLGQGLEFLIYFQGNSAPDKSGLPSDRFSAERTGGSVSTLTIQRTQQEDSAVYLCASSERVLIYEQYFGPGTRLTVT.

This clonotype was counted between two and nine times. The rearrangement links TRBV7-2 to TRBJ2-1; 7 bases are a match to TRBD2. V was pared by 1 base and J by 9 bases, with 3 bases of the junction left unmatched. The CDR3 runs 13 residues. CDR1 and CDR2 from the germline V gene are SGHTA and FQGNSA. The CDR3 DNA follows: TGTGCCAGCAGCTTAGTAGTAGCGGGTGAGCAGTTCTTC. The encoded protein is CASSLVVAGEQFF. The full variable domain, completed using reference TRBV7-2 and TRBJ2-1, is GAGVSQSPSNKVTEKGKDVELRCDPISGHTALYWYRQSLGQGLEFLIYFQGNSAPDKSGLPSDRFSAERTGGSVSTLTIQRTQQEDSAVYLCASSLVVAGEQFFGPGTRLTVL.

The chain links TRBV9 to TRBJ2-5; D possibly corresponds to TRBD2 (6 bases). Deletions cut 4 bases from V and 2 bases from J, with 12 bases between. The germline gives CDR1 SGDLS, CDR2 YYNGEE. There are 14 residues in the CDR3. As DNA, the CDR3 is TGTGCCAGCAGCAGGAGGGGTGGGCAAGAGACCCAGTACTTC. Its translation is CASSRRGGQETQYF. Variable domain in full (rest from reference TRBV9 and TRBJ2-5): DSGVTQTPKHLITATGQRVTLRCSPRSGDLSVYWYQQSLDQGLQFLIQYYNGEERAKGNILERFSAQQFPDLHSELNLSSLELGDSALYFCASSRRGGQETQYFGPGTRLLVL.

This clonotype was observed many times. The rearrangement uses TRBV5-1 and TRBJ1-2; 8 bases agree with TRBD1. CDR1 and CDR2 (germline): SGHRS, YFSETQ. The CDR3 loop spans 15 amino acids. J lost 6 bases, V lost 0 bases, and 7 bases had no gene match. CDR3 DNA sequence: TGCGCCAGCAGCTTGGAGGGACAGGCGACAAATGGCTACACCTTC. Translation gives CASSLEGQATNGYTF.

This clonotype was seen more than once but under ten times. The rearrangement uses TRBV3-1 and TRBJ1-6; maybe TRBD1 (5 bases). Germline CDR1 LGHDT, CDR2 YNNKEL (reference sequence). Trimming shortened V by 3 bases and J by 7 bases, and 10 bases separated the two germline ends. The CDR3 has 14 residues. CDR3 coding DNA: TGTGCCAGCAGCCAGGGGGTCTGGAATTCACCCCTCCACTTT. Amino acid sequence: CASSQGVWNSPLHF.

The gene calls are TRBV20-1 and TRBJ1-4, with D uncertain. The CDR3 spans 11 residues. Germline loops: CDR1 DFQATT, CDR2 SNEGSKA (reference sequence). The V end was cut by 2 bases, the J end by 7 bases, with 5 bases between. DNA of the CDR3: TGCAGTGCTAGAACCCGTGAAAAACTGTTTTTT. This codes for CSARTREKLFF.

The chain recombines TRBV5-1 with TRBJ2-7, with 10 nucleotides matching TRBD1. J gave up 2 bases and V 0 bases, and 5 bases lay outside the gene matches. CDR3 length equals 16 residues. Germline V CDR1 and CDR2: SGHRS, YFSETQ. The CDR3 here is CASSLAAGTGAYEQYF. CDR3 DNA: TGCGCCAGCAGCTTGGCGGCGGGGACAGGGGCCTACGAGCAGTACTTC.

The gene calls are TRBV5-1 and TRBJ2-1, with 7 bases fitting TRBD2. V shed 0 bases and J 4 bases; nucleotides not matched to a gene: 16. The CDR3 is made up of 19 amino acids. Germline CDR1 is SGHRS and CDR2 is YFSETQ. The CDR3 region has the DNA TGCGCCAGCAGCTTGGTTGGGACCACCGGACTAGGGATGTACAATGAGCAGTTCTTC. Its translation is CASSLVGTTGLGMYNEQFF. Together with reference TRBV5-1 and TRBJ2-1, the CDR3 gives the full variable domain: KAGVTQTPRYLIKTRGQQVTLSCSPISGHRSVSWYQQTPGQGLQFLFEYFSETQRNKGNFPGRFSGRQFSNSRSEMNVSTLELGDSALYLCASSLVGTTGLGMYNEQFFGPGTRLTVL.

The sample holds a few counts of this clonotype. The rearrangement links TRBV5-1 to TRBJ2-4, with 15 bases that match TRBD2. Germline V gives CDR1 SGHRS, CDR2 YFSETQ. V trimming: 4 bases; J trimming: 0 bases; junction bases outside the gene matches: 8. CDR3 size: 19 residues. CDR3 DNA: TGCGCCAGCAGCGAGGGACTAGCGGGAGGCCCTCTAGCCAAAAACATTCAGTACTTC. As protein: CASSEGLAGGPLAKNIQYF. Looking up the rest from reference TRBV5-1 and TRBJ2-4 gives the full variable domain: KAGVTQTPRYLIKTRGQQVTLSCSPISGHRSVSWYQQTPGQGLQFLFEYFSETQRNKGNFPGRFSGRQFSNSRSEMNVSTLELGDSALYLCASSEGLAGGPLAKNIQYFGAGTRLSVL.

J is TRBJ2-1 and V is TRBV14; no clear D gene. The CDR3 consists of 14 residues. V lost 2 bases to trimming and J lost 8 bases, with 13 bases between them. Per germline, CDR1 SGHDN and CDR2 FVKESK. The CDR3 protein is CASSQSLNIYEQFF. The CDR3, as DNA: TGTGCCAGCAGCCAAAGCCTTAACATCTATGAGCAGTTCTTC.

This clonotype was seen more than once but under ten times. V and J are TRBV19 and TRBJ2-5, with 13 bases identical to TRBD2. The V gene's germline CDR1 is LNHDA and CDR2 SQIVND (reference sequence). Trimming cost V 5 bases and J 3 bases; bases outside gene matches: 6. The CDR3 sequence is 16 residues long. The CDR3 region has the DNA TGTGCCAGTAGTTCCGCCGGACTAGCGGGAGAAGAGACCCAGTACTTC. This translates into CASSSAGLAGEETQYF.

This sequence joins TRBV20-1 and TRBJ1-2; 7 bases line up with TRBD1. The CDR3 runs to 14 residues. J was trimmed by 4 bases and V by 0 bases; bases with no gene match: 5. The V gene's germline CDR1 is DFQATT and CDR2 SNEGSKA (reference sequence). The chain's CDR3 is CSARDNDRVYGYTF. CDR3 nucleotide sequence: TGCAGTGCTAGAGATAACGACAGGGTCTATGGCTACACCTTC.

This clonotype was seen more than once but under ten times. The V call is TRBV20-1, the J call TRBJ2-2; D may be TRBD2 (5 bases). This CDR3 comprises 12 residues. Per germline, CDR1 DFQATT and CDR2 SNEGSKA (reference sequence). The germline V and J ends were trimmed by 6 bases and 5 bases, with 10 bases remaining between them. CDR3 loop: CSAPSGTGELFF. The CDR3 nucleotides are TGCAGTGCCCCGAGCGGAACCGGGGAGCTGTTTTTT.

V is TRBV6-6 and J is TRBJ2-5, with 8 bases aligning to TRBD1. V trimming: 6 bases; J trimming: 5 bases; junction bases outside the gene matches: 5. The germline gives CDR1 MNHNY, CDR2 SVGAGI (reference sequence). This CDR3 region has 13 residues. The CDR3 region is CASRGQGWETQYF. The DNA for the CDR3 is TGTGCCAGCAGAGGACAGGGTTGGGAGACCCAGTACTTC.

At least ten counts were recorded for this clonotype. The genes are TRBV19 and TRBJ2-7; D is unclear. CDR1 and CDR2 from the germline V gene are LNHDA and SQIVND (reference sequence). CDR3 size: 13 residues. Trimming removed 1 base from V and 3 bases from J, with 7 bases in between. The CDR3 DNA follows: TGTGCCAGTAGTATAGGCTATTACTACGAGCAGTACTTC. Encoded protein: CASSIGYYYEQYF.

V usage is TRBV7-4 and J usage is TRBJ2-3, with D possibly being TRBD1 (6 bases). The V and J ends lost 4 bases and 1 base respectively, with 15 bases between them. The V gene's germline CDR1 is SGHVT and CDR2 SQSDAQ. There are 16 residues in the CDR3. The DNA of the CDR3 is TGTGCCAGCAGCTCAGGGGTGGGGAACCGCACAGATACGCAGTATTTT. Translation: CASSSGVGNRTDTQYF. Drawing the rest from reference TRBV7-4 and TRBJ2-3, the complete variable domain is GAGVSQSPRYKVAKRGRDVALRCDSISGHVTLYWYRQTLGQGSEVLTYSQSDAQRDKSGRPSGRFSAERPERSVSTLKIQRTEQGDSAVYLCASSSGVGNRTDTQYFGPGTRLTVL.

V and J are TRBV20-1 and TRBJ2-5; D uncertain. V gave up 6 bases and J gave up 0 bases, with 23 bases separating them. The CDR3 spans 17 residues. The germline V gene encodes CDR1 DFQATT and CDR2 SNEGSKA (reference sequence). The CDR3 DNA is TGCAGTGCCGAAACGTGGGAAGCTGGGATTAACCAAGAGACCCAGTACTTC. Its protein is CSAETWEAGINQETQYF.

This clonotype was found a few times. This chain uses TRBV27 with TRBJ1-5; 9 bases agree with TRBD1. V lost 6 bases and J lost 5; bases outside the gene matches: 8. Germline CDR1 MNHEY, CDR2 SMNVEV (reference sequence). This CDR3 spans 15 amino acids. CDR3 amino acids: CASRADRGGYQPQHF. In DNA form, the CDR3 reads TGTGCCAGCAGAGCGGACAGGGGAGGTTATCAGCCCCAGCATTTT.

CDR3 sequence (DNA): TGTGCCAGCAGCGTAGACGGGTCTGATGGCTACACCTTC. This sequence encodes CASSVDGSDGYTF. The genes are TRBV9 and TRBJ1-2; no clear D gene. The CDR3 has 13 amino acids. The germline V gene encodes CDR1 SGDLS and CDR2 YYNGEE. Trimming stripped 0 bases from V and 6 bases from J, with 9 bases between.

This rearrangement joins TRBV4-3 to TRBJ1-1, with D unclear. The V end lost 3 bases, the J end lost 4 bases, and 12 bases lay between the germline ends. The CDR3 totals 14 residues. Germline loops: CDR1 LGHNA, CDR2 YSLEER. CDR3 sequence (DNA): TGCGCCAGCAGCCAGGCCCGGCGGGGCACTGAAGCTTTCTTT. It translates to CASSQARRGTEAFF.

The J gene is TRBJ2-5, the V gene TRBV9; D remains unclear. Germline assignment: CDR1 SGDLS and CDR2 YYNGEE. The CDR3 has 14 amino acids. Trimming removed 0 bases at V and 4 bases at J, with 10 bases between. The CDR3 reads CASSVGGERETQYF. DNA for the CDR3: TGTGCCAGCAGCGTAGGTGGGGAACGAGAGACCCAGTACTTC.

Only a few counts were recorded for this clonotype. The DNA for the CDR3 is TGTGCCAGCAGTTCCCAGTGGGGGCCAAGCAATCAGCCCCAGCATTTT. It encodes CASSSQWGPSNQPQHF. This chain uses TRBV27 with TRBJ1-5; a possible D gene is TRBD1 (6 bases). Germline V gene lookup returns CDR1 MNHEY and CDR2 SMNVEV (reference sequence). The CDR3 loop spans 16 amino acids. The V end was cut by 4 bases, the J end by 1 base, with 14 bases between.

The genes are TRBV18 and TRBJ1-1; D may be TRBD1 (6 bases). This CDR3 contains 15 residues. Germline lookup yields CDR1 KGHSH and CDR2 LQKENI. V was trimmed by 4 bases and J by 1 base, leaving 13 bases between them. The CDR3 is CASSLQQGSNTEAFF. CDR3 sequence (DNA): TGTGCCAGCTCACTCCAACAGGGCTCGAACACTGAAGCTTTCTTT.